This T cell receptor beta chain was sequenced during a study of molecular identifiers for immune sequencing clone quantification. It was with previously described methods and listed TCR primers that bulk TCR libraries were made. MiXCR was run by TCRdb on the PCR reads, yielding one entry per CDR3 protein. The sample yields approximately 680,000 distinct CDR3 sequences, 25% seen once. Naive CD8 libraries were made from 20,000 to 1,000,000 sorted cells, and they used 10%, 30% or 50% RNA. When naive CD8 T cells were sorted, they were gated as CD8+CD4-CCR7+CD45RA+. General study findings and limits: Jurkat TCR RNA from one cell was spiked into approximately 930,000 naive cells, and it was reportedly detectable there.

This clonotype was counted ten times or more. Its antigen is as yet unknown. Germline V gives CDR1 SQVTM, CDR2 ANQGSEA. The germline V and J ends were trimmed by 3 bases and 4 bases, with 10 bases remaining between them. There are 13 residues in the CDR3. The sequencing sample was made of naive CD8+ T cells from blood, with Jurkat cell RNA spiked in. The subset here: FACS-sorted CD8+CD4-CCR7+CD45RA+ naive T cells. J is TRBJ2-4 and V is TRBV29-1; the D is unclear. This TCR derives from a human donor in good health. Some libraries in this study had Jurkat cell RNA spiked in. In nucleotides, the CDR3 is TGCAGCGTTGAGGTACAGTCAAAAAACATTCAGTACTTC. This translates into CSVEVQSKNIQYF.